The rows below give T cell receptor beta chains drawn from one sample of a study of blood T cell repertoires in COVID-19. The repertoire was sequenced with immunoSEQ multiplex PCR; TCRdb's copy has only in-frame clones and lacks some. The table shows a few hundred thousand clones, with about 90% occurring only once. Source material: PBMCs or T cells enriched from blood (not recorded which). The source of these receptors is a human donor in a cohort exposed to, infected with or recovered from COVID-19 (not recorded which). The donor label of this sample is uncertain. CDR3s include the opening cysteine and the closing phenylalanine or tryptophan. The order of the fields is V gene, clone size, D gene, J gene, CDR3 DNA, CDR3 protein. The D gene is left open where the match is weak. The size entry is marked missing in some rows and otherwise reads once, few, many or a size class.

v_call: TRBV2; clone_size: -; d_call: -; j_call: TRBJ1-5; cdr3_nt: TGTGCCAGCAGTTGGCAGGGCCCTAGCAATCAGCCCCAGCATTTT; cdr3_aa: CASSWQGPSNQPQHF
v_call: TRBV5-1; clone_size: -; d_call: -; j_call: TRBJ2-5; cdr3_nt: TGCGCCAGCAGCTTGGAGGGCGGCCCGGGGGAGACCCAGTACTTC; cdr3_aa: CASSLEGGPGETQYF
v_call: TRBV6-2/TRBV6-3; clone_size: -; d_call: TRBD2; j_call: TRBJ2-7; cdr3_nt: TGTGCCAGCAGTCTTAGCGGGGGGTCCTCCTACGAGCAGTACTTC; cdr3_aa: CASSLSGGSSYEQYF
v_call: TRBV30; clone_size: -; d_call: -; j_call: TRBJ1-6; cdr3_nt: TGTGCCTGGAGTTCACCTAGGGGGAGATCACCCCTCCACTTT; cdr3_aa: CAWSSPRGRSPLHF
v_call: TRBV6-5; clone_size: -; d_call: TRBD2; j_call: TRBJ2-2; cdr3_nt: TGTGCCAGCACGGCGGGAGGGGCGTCCTCCGGGGAGCTGTTTTTT; cdr3_aa: CASTAGGASSGELFF
v_call: TRBV4-1; clone_size: once; d_call: TRBD2; j_call: TRBJ2-2; cdr3_nt: TGCGCCACCAGTAGCGGGGGGGCCAACACCGGGGAGCTGTTTTTT; cdr3_aa: CATSSGGANTGELFF
v_call: TRBV30; clone_size: -; d_call: -; j_call: TRBJ1-1; cdr3_nt: TGTGCCTGGAGTGTGGAGGCCCTGATAGTGAACACTGAAGCTTTCTTT; cdr3_aa: CAWSVEALIVNTEAFF
v_call: TRBV24-1; clone_size: once; d_call: TRBD2; j_call: TRBJ2-4; cdr3_nt: TGTGCCACCAGTGCCGCCCTAGCGGGGAAAAACATTCAGTACTTC; cdr3_aa: CATSAALAGKNIQYF
v_call: TRBV19; clone_size: -; d_call: TRBD1; j_call: TRBJ1-2; cdr3_nt: TGTGCCAGTAGTCCCTATAGGAGGACAGGAGTCTCCTATGGCTACACCTTC; cdr3_aa: CASSPYRRTGVSYGYTF
v_call: TRBV19; clone_size: -; d_call: -; j_call: TRBJ1-5; cdr3_nt: TGTGCCAGTAGTCCAGAAGGGGAGGGCAATCAGCCCCAGCATTTT; cdr3_aa: CASSPEGEGNQPQHF
v_call: TRBV2; clone_size: -; d_call: TRBD2; j_call: TRBJ2-7; cdr3_nt: TGTGCCACCGGGGGGGCGGGGGAGCAGTACTTC; cdr3_aa: CATGGAGEQYF
v_call: TRBV2; clone_size: -; d_call: TRBD2; j_call: TRBJ2-3; cdr3_nt: TGTGCCAGCAGTGAGCTAGCGGGCACAGATACGCAGTATTTT; cdr3_aa: CASSELAGTDTQYF
v_call: TRBV3-1/TRBV3-2; clone_size: few; d_call: -; j_call: TRBJ2-2; cdr3_nt: TGTGCCAGCAGCCAAGTCAGGGCGGCCGGGGAGCTGTTTTTT; cdr3_aa: CASSQVRAAGELFF
v_call: TRBV12-3/TRBV12-4; clone_size: -; d_call: -; j_call: TRBJ1-2; cdr3_nt: TGTGCCAGCGGCGGGCATTTAAACTATGGCTACACCTTC; cdr3_aa: CASGGHLNYGYTF
v_call: TRBV6-5; clone_size: once; d_call: TRBD1; j_call: TRBJ1-6; cdr3_nt: TGTGCCAGCAGTTCCCGGGGACAGGGAGATTCACCCCTCCACTTT; cdr3_aa: CASSSRGQGDSPLHF
v_call: TRBV18; clone_size: -; d_call: -; j_call: TRBJ1-4; cdr3_nt: TGTGCCAGCTCACCACGAGCAGGGCGTAATGAAAAACTGTTTTTT; cdr3_aa: CASSPRAGRNEKLFF
v_call: TRBV7-9; clone_size: few; d_call: TRBD1; j_call: TRBJ1-4; cdr3_nt: TGTGCCAGCAGTCAAGGACAGGGTCCTGAAAAACTGTTTTTT; cdr3_aa: CASSQGQGPEKLFF
v_call: TRBV7-9; clone_size: few; d_call: TRBD1; j_call: TRBJ2-7; cdr3_nt: TGTGCCAGCAGCCCTAAGATCGGGCAGGGGGTTAACGAGCAGTACTTC; cdr3_aa: CASSPKIGQGVNEQYF
v_call: TRBV18; clone_size: few; d_call: TRBD1; j_call: TRBJ1-1; cdr3_nt: TGTGCCAGCTCACCGGAGGACAGGGGGGGTTCTGAAGCTTTCTTT; cdr3_aa: CASSPEDRGGSEAFF
v_call: TRBV11-3; clone_size: -; d_call: -; j_call: TRBJ1-3; cdr3_nt: TGTGCCAGCAGCTTAGATCCGGCAGGGTCTGGAAACACCATATATTTT; cdr3_aa: CASSLDPAGSGNTIYF
v_call: TRBV30; clone_size: -; d_call: -; j_call: TRBJ2-7; cdr3_nt: TGTGCCTGGAGCGACAATACAGGGTTGGGCTTC; cdr3_aa: CAWSDNTGLGF
v_call: TRBV4-2; clone_size: -; d_call: -; j_call: TRBJ2-5; cdr3_nt: TGTGCCAGCAGCCAAGTGGTCGAACAGGGCCTCCGGGAGACCCAGTACTTC; cdr3_aa: CASSQVVEQGLRETQYF
v_call: TRBV5-1; clone_size: few; d_call: TRBD2; j_call: TRBJ2-1; cdr3_nt: TGCGCCAGCAGCTTGACACGACTAGCGGGCGGGGATGAGCAGTTCTTC; cdr3_aa: CASSLTRLAGGDEQFF
v_call: TRBV6-1; clone_size: -; d_call: -; j_call: TRBJ2-7; cdr3_nt: TGTGCCAGCAGTGAAGGGTCGTGGCTCCTCGAGGACGAGCAGTACTTC; cdr3_aa: CASSEGSWLLEDEQYF
v_call: TRBV2; clone_size: -; d_call: TRBD1; j_call: TRBJ1-1; cdr3_nt: TGTGCCAGCAGAGGGCAGGGGGGACAGAACACTGAAGCTTTCTTT; cdr3_aa: CASRGQGGQNTEAFF
v_call: TRBV20-1; clone_size: -; d_call: -; j_call: TRBJ1-2; cdr3_nt: TGCAGTGCTCCCACCGGGGAGGGCTACACCTTC; cdr3_aa: CSAPTGEGYTF
v_call: TRBV6-5; clone_size: -; d_call: TRBD1; j_call: TRBJ1-2; cdr3_nt: TGTGCCAGCAGTTACTCGAGGGACAGGAATTATGGCTACACCTTC; cdr3_aa: CASSYSRDRNYGYTF
v_call: TRBV18; clone_size: -; d_call: TRBD1; j_call: TRBJ1-2; cdr3_nt: TGTGCCAGCTCACCCAGGGGGTATGGCTACACCTTC; cdr3_aa: CASSPRGYGYTF
v_call: TRBV12-5; clone_size: -; d_call: -; j_call: TRBJ1-5; cdr3_nt: TGTGCTAGTGCTGGGGCAGTCCATCAGCCCCAGCATTTT; cdr3_aa: CASAGAVHQPQHF
v_call: TRBV4-3; clone_size: -; d_call: TRBD2; j_call: TRBJ2-6; cdr3_nt: TGCGCCAGCAGCCACGGGGGGGGGCCCTCTGGGGCCAACGTCCTGACTTTC; cdr3_aa: CASSHGGGPSGANVLTF
v_call: TRBV28; clone_size: -; d_call: -; j_call: TRBJ2-4; cdr3_nt: TGTGCCAGCAGTGGGAGGAAAAACATTCAGTACTTC; cdr3_aa: CASSGRKNIQYF
v_call: TRBV9; clone_size: -; d_call: -; j_call: TRBJ2-7; cdr3_nt: TGTGCCAGCAGCCCAGGGGGTAGCGGGGCCTACGAGCAGTACTTC; cdr3_aa: CASSPGGSGAYEQYF
v_call: TRBV5-4; clone_size: -; d_call: -; j_call: TRBJ1-6; cdr3_nt: TGTGCCAGCAGCTTGGAGCCGGAGAATTCACCCCTCCACTTT; cdr3_aa: CASSLEPENSPLHF
v_call: TRBV9; clone_size: -; d_call: TRBD1; j_call: TRBJ1-4; cdr3_nt: TGTGCCAGCAGCCCGGACAGGGATCTTGGAAAACTGTTTTTT; cdr3_aa: CASSPDRDLGKLFF
v_call: TRBV20-1; clone_size: -; d_call: -; j_call: TRBJ1-2; cdr3_nt: TGCAGTGCTAGTCTGGGGGCCGGTGGCTACACCTTC; cdr3_aa: CSASLGAGGYTF
v_call: TRBV7-9; clone_size: -; d_call: -; j_call: TRBJ2-7; cdr3_nt: TGTGCCAGCAGCTTAGCGTCATTAAACAGCTACGAGCAGTACTTC; cdr3_aa: CASSLASLNSYEQYF
v_call: TRBV12-5; clone_size: -; d_call: TRBD1; j_call: TRBJ2-3; cdr3_nt: TGTGCTAGTGGTTTGGGCGGGACAGGGGATTCAGATACGCAGTATTTT; cdr3_aa: CASGLGGTGDSDTQYF
v_call: TRBV5-1; clone_size: -; d_call: TRBD2; j_call: TRBJ2-1; cdr3_nt: TGCGCCAGCAGCGCGATCAGCGGGGGGGGCCATGAGCAGTTCTTC; cdr3_aa: CASSAISGGGHEQFF
v_call: TRBV6-2/TRBV6-3; clone_size: -; d_call: TRBD2; j_call: TRBJ2-1; cdr3_nt: TGTGCCAGCAGTTACCCCGCCCGCGGGGGTGTTTATAATGAGCAGTTCTTC; cdr3_aa: CASSYPARGGVYNEQFF
v_call: TRBV7-6; clone_size: -; d_call: -; j_call: TRBJ1-3; cdr3_nt: TGTGCCAGCAGCCTTCCAGGTACCGGAAACACCATATATTTT; cdr3_aa: CASSLPGTGNTIYF
v_call: TRBV19; clone_size: -; d_call: -; j_call: TRBJ1-1; cdr3_nt: TGTGCCAGTAGTACTGGGCGGGTGAACACTGAAGCTTTCTTT; cdr3_aa: CASSTGRVNTEAFF
v_call: TRBV7-2; clone_size: -; d_call: TRBD1; j_call: TRBJ1-6; cdr3_nt: TGTGCCAGCAGCTTTACAGGGGGCGGGGGTTCACCCCTCCACTTT; cdr3_aa: CASSFTGGGGSPLHF
v_call: TRBV28; clone_size: -; d_call: -; j_call: TRBJ2-7; cdr3_nt: TGTGCCAGCAAGGGAGCAAACTCCTACGAGCAGTACTTC; cdr3_aa: CASKGANSYEQYF
v_call: TRBV12-5; clone_size: -; d_call: TRBD1; j_call: TRBJ2-1; cdr3_nt: TGTGCTAGTGGAGGGACAGGGGTTGACAATGAGCAGTTCTTC; cdr3_aa: CASGGTGVDNEQFF
v_call: TRBV4-2; clone_size: -; d_call: -; j_call: TRBJ2-3; cdr3_nt: TGTGCCAGCAGCCAAGGAGGGATCACAGATACGCAGTATTTT; cdr3_aa: CASSQGGITDTQYF
v_call: TRBV7-2; clone_size: -; d_call: -; j_call: TRBJ2-3; cdr3_nt: TGTGCCAGCAGCTACGGAGGGTGGGGCACAGATACGCAGTATTTT; cdr3_aa: CASSYGGWGTDTQYF
v_call: TRBV9; clone_size: -; d_call: TRBD2; j_call: TRBJ2-1; cdr3_nt: TGTGCCAGCAGCGTCGGAGCGGGGGGGCCGGTTAGTGAGCAGTTCTTC; cdr3_aa: CASSVGAGGPVSEQFF
v_call: TRBV30; clone_size: -; d_call: TRBD1; j_call: TRBJ2-3; cdr3_nt: TGTGCCTGGAGTGGGACAGGGCTTGTGACAGATACGCAGTATTTT; cdr3_aa: CAWSGTGLVTDTQYF
v_call: TRBV5-1; clone_size: -; d_call: TRBD2; j_call: TRBJ2-5; cdr3_nt: TGCGCCAGCAGCAATAGCGGGGGGGCCCAGACCCAGTACTTC; cdr3_aa: CASSNSGGAQTQYF
v_call: TRBV5-1; clone_size: -; d_call: -; j_call: TRBJ1-2; cdr3_nt: TGCGCCAGCAGTAATCTACCCGGGGGTCCCTATGGCTACACCTTC; cdr3_aa: CASSNLPGGPYGYTF
v_call: TRBV21-1; clone_size: -; d_call: -; j_call: TRBJ2-1; cdr3_nt: TGTGCCAGCAGCAAAGAATGTAACAATGAGCAGTTCTTC; cdr3_aa: CASSKECNNEQFF
v_call: TRBV6-5; clone_size: -; d_call: TRBD1; j_call: TRBJ2-5; cdr3_nt: TGTGCCAGCAGTTACTCGGACAGGGGGGCCCAGTACTTC; cdr3_aa: CASSYSDRGAQYF
v_call: TRBV25-1; clone_size: -; d_call: TRBD1; j_call: TRBJ2-7; cdr3_nt: TGTGCCAGCAGTCACGGACAGGGGGCGTTCGAGCAGTACTTC; cdr3_aa: CASSHGQGAFEQYF
v_call: TRBV11-2; clone_size: -; d_call: -; j_call: TRBJ1-2; cdr3_nt: TGTGCCAGCAGCTTGGATCGACAGCTTAACTATGGTTACACCTTC; cdr3_aa: CASSLDRQLNYGYTF